The sequence of this T cell receptor (beta chain) was determined in a study of human T cells and chemical hapten exposure. At the level of the study: The study traced per-sample TCR yield variation mainly to small differences in pooled library volumes.

The table lists this clonotype with many counts. Trimming cost V 2 bases and J 7 bases, with 12 bases left between them. Germline V gene lookup returns CDR1 MNHEY and CDR2 SMNVEV (reference sequence). CDR3 length: 14 residues. Whole blood that had not been fractionated was the source of extracted total RNA. In the original workflow: With a range of about 20,000 to 690,600, the median per sample was about 87,000 TCRs. TCRdb called the 5' RACE reads again in MiXCR, with one record for every CDR3 protein. The V and J calls, along with clone size, are taken from TCRdb and not from the paper's own processing. The sample lists approximately 81,000 distinct CDR3 sequences, more than 7% occurring once.

This chain uses TRBV27 with TRBJ1-5; possible D gene TRBD1, 5 bases. This TCR was sampled from a male donor in good health. Here the CDR3 DNA reads TGTGCCAGCAGTTTAACGACAGTAGGCCAGCCCCAGCATTTT. The encoded protein is CASSLTTVGQPQHF.